The T cell receptor (beta chain) described here comes from a study of spatial heterogeneity in lung cancer. This CDR3 is 12 amino acids long. V was pared by 8 bases and J by 2 bases, with 6 bases of the junction left unmatched. Germline CDR1 SQVTM, CDR2 ANQGSEA. General observations from the study: How many expanded intratumoral alpha and beta TCRs were present tracked the tumor mutation count, which was a count of nonsynonymous mutations.

This clonotype has at least ten counts. Its antigen is unknown. Time point of the sample: sample taken at primary tumor resection. No cells were sorted before sequencing. The whole RNA sequenced was extracted from tumor, nontumor lung or frozen PBMC. From the 5' RACE reads, TCRdb called clonotypes with MiXCR, one entry per CDR3 protein. The table includes about 8,100 distinct CDR3 sequences, around 5.7% detected once. The origin of this receptor is a male donor with early-stage non-small cell lung cancer. The genes are TRBV29-1 and TRBJ2-7; 7 nucleotides agree with TRBD1. The sample here was lung tumor tissue, taken at surgery. This CDR3 reads CSHLDRAYEQYF. The CDR3 DNA reads as TGCAGCCACCTCGACAGGGCCTACGAGCAGTACTTC.